This entry features one TCR beta chain sequence. Its antigen is currently unknown. With 5 bases clipped from V and 2 bases from J, the junction kept 3 bases outside the gene matches. CDR1 and CDR2 (germline): MNHEY, SVGAGI. The CDR3 is 14 residues long. The data were produced by immunoSEQ multiplex PCR, yet TCRdb's version contains in-frame clones alone and is incomplete. This table holds more than 110,000 clones, approximately 86% found once. These data belong to a study of T cell responses to AZD1222 COVID-19 vaccine. Overall study results and limits: Seropositive AZD1222 recipients at baseline numbered only six or seven.

This chain joins TRBV6-5 and TRBJ2-7; 10 bases line up with TRBD2. The receptor's source is an adult in good health. The sample here was peripheral blood, taken on day 0 of AZD1222 vaccination. The CDR3 DNA reads TGTGCCAGCAGTCCTAGCGGGAGTACCTACGAGCAGTACTTC. Residues: CASSPSGSTYEQYF.